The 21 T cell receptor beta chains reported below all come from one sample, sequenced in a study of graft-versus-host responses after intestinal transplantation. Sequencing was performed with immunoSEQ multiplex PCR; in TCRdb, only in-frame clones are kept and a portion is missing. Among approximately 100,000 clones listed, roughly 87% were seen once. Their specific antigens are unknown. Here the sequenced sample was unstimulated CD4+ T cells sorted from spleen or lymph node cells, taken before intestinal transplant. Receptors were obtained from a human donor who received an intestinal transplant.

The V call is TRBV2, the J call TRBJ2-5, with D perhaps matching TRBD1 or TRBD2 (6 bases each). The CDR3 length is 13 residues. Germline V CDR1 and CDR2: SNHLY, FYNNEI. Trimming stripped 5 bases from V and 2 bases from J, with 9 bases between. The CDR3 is CASSRGVQETQYF. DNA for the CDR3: TGTGCCAGCAGTAGGGGGGTACAAGAGACCCAGTACTTC.

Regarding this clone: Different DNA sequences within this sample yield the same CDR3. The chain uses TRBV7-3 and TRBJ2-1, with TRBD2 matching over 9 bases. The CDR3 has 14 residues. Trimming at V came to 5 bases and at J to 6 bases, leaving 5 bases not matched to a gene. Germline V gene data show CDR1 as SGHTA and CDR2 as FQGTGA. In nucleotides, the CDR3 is TGTGCCAGCAGCCCGGGACTAGCAAGCAATGAGCAGTTCTTC. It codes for CASSPGLASNEQFF. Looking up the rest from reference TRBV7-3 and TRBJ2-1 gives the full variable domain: GAGVSQTPSNKVTEKGKYVELRCDPISGHTALYWYRQSLGQGPEFLIYFQGTGAADDSGLPNDRFFAVRPEGSVSTLKIQRTERGDSAVYLCASSPGLASNEQFFGPGTRLTVL.

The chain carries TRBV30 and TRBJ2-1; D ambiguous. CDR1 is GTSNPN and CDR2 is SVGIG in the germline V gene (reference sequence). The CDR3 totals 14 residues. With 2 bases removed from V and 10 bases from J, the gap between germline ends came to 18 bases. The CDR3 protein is CAWSLLLNSKEQFF. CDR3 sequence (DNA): TGTGCCTGGAGTCTCCTACTGAATTCGAAAGAGCAGTTCTTC.

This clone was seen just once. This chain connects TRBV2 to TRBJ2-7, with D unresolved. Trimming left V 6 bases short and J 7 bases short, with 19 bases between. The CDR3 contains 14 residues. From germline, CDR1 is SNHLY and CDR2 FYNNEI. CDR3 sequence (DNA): TGTGCCAGCAGGGGTCTTGGACGGCAAGTGGAGCAGTACTTC. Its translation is CASRGLGRQVEQYF.

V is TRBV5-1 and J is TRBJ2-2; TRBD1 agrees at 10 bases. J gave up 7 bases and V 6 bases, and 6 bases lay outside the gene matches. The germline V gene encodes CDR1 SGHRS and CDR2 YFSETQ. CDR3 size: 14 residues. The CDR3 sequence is CASTRQGAGGELFF. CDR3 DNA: TGCGCCAGCACCCGACAGGGGGCAGGCGGGGAGCTGTTTTTT.

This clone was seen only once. The CDR3 DNA sequence: TGTGCCAGCACGACTCCCGGACAGGGCTTCAATCAGCCCCAGCATTTT. It encodes CASTTPGQGFNQPQHF. The chain is built from TRBV28 and TRBJ1-5; 8 positions agree with TRBD1. The length of the CDR3 is 16 residues. Germline V gene lookup returns CDR1 MDHEN and CDR2 SYDVKM. J gave up 3 bases and V 7 bases, and 11 bases lay outside the gene matches.

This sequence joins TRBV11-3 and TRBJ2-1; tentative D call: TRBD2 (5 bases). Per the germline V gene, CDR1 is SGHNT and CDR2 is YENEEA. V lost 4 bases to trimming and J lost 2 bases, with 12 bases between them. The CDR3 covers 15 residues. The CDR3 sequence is CASSSLAGAYNEQFF. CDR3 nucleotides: TGTGCCAGCAGCTCCCTCGCGGGCGCCTACAATGAGCAGTTCTTC.

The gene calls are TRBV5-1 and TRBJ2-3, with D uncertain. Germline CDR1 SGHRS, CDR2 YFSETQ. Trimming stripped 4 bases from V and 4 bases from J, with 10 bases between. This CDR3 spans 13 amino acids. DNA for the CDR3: TGCGCCAGCAGCCCTCTAGGATCAGATACGCAGTATTTT. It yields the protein CASSPLGSDTQYF.

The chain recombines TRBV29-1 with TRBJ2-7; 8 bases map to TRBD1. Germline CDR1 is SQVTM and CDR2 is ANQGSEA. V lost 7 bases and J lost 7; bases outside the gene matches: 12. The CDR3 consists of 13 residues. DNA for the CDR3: TGCAGCGCCCGGACAGGGCCCACTGGAGAGCAGTACTTC. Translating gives CSARTGPTGEQYF.

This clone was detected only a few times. The chain's CDR3 is CASSLTGVDTEAFF. The CDR3 nucleotides are TGTGCCAGCAGCTTAACGGGGGTGGACACTGAAGCTTTCTTT. The chain links TRBV7-3 to TRBJ1-1, with D perhaps matching TRBD1 (5 bases). Trimming cost V 0 bases and J 3 bases, with 8 bases left between them. Looked up from germline, CDR1 is SGHTA and CDR2 is FQGTGA. The CDR3 is made up of 14 amino acids.

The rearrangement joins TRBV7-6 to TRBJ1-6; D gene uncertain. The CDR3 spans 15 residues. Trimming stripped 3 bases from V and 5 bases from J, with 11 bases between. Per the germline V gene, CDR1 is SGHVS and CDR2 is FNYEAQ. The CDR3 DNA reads TGTGCCAGCAGCTTGGGCGCGCTCAATAATTCACCCCTCCACTTT. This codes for CASSLGALNNSPLHF.

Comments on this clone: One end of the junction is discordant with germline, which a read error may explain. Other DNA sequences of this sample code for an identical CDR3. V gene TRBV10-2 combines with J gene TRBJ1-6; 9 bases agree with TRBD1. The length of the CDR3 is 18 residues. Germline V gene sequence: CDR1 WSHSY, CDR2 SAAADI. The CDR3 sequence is CASSLSGTGFSYNSPLHF. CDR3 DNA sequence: TGCGCCAGCAGCTTATCCGGGACAGGGTTCTCCTATAACTCACCCCTCCACTTT.

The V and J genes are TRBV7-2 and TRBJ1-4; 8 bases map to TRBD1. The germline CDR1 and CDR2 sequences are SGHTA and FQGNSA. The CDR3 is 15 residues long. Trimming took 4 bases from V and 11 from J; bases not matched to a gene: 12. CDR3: CASSSGQGRGGKLFF. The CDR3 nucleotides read TGTGCCAGCAGCTCAGGACAGGGTAGGGGTGGTAAACTGTTTTTT.

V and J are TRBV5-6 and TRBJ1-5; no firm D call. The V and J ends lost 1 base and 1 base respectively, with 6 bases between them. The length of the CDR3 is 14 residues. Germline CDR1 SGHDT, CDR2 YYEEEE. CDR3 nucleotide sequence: TGTGCCAGCAGCTTGACCGCAAGCAATCAGCCCCAGCATTTT. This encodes CASSLTASNQPQHF. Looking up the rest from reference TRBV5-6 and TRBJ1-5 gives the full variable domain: DAGVTQSPTHLIKTRGQQVTLRCSPKSGHDTVSWYQQALGQGPQFIFQYYEEEERQRGNFPDRFSGHQFPNYSSELNVNALLLGDSALYLCASSLTASNQPQHFGDGTRLSIL.

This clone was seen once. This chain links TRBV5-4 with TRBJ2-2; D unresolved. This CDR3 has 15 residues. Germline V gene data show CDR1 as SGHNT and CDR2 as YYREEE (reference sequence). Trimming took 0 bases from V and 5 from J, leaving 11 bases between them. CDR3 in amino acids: CASSLVGSPTGELFF. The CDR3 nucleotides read TGTGCCAGCAGCTTGGTTGGTAGTCCGACCGGGGAGCTGTTTTTT.

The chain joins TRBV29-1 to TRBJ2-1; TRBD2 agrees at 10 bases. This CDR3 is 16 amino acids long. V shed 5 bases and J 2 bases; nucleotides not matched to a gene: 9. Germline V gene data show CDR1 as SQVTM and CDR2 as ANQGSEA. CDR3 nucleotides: TGCAGCGTTACGGCAAGCGGGGGGGCCGCCTACAATGAGCAGTTCTTC. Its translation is CSVTASGGAAYNEQFF.

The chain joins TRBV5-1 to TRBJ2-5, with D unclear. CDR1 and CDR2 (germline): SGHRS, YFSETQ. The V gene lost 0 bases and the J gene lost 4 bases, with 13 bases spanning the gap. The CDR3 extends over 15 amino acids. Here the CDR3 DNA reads TGCGCCAGCAGCTTGGTCAGTGGGAACAGAGAGACCCAGTACTTC. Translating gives CASSLVSGNRETQYF. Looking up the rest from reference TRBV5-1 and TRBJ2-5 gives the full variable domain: KAGVTQTPRYLIKTRGQQVTLSCSPISGHRSVSWYQQTPGQGLQFLFEYFSETQRNKGNFPGRFSGRQFSNSRSEMNVSTLELGDSALYLCASSLVSGNRETQYFGPGTRLLVL.

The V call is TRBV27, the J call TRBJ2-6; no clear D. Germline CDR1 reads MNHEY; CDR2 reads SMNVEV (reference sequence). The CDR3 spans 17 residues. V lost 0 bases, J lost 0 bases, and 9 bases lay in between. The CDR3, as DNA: TGTGCCAGCAGTTTATCAGGCAGGCCCTCTGGGGCCAACGTCCTGACTTTC. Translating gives CASSLSGRPSGANVLTF.

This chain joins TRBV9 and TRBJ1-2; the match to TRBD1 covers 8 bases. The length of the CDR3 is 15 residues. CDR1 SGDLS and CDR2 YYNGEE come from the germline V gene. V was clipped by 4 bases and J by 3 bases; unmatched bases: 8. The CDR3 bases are TGTGCCAGCAGCCACCGGACAGGGCGGGACTATGGCTACACCTTC. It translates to CASSHRTGRDYGYTF.

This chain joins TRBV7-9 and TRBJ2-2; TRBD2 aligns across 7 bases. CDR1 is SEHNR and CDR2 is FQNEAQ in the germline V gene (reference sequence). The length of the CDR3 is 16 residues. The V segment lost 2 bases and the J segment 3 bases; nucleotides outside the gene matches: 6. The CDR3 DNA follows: TGTGCCAGCAGCTTACGGCGGGAGACGGACACCGGGGAGCTGTTTTTT. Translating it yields CASSLRRETDTGELFF.

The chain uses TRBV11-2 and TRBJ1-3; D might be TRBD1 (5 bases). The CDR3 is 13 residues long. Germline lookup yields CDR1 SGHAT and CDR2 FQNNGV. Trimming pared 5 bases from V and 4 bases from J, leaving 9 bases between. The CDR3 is CASSPGPGNTIYF. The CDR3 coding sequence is TGTGCCAGCAGCCCGGGACCGGGAAACACCATATATTTT.